The 21 T cell receptor beta chains below come from one sample, sequenced in a study of OX40 agonist ivuxolimab in advanced cancers. Library method: the immunoSEQ multiplex PCR assay. TCRdb mirrors the immuneACCESS table, restricted to in-frame sequences. Some clones are absent from its copies; in checked studies, under half trace to an unresolved V gene, and the reason for the others is unknown. The sample table records about 77,000 clones; over 75% of these occur just once. Clones ranked in the top ten supply roughly 4.8% of the sample. This sample comprised CD4+ or CD8+ T cells sorted from blood, obtained in a trial of the OX40 agonist ivuxolimab. The receptors originated from an adult with an advanced solid tumor such as melanoma, head and neck, liver or kidney cancer.

The V gene is TRBV4-3, the J gene TRBJ2-5, with a possible D match to TRBD2 (6 bases). The germline CDR1 and CDR2 sequences are LGHNA and YSLEER. The CDR3 has 17 residues. The V end was cut by 5 bases, the J end by 2 bases, with 21 bases between. CDR3 sequence: CASSSRSSGHFQETQYF. The CDR3 DNA is TGCGCCAGCAGCTCCCGAAGTAGCGGCCATTTTCAAGAGACCCAGTACTTC.

The V call is TRBV4-2, the J call TRBJ2-2; TRBD2 matches at 13 bases. Germline trimming cut 0 bases from V and 4 bases from J; bases unmatched to any gene: 5. Germline CDR1 and CDR2: LGHNA and YNFKEQ. This CDR3 spans 18 amino acids. The CDR3 region has the DNA TGTGCCAGCAGCCAAGAATGGACTAGCGGGAGCGGCACCGGGGAGCTGTTTTTT. It specifies CASSQEWTSGSGTGELFF.

This clone was seen a few times. The rearrangement joins TRBV7-2 to TRBJ1-6, with 7 bases fitting TRBD1. The CDR3 sequence is 14 residues long. J lost 9 bases, V lost 5 bases, and 7 bases had no gene match. Germline CDR1 SGHTA, CDR2 FQGNSA. The CDR3 nucleotides read TGTGCCAGCAGCCTACAGGGGATTGGTTCACCCCTCCACTTT. Its protein is CASSLQGIGSPLHF. Full variable domain (remainder filled in from reference TRBV7-2 and TRBJ1-6): GAGVSQSPSNKVTEKGKDVELRCDPISGHTALYWYRQSLGQGLEFLIYFQGNSAPDKSGLPSDRFSAERTGGSVSTLTIQRTQQEDSAVYLCASSLQGIGSPLHFGNGTRLTVT.

This chain connects TRBV11-3 to TRBJ2-7; weak D call: TRBD2 (6 bases). From germline, CDR1 is SGHNT and CDR2 YENEEA. Trimming stripped 5 bases from V and 3 bases from J, with 17 bases between. The CDR3 has 15 residues. The CDR3: CASSLQTGAGYEQYF. Here the CDR3 DNA reads TGTGCCAGCAGCCTACAAACGGGAGCGGGCTACGAGCAGTACTTC.

The chain carries TRBV27 and TRBJ2-5, with D possibly matching TRBD1 (7 bases). The CDR3 consists of 15 residues. With 5 bases removed from V and 11 bases from J, the gap between germline ends came to 24 bases. Germline V CDR1 and CDR2: MNHEY, SMNVEV (reference sequence). CDR3 nucleotides: TGTGCCAGCAGTCCGGGGGACAGCGGGTGGTTGGGGCAGTACTTC. Translated: CASSPGDSGWLGQYF.

The gene calls are TRBV5-4 and TRBJ1-2; no clear D. The V end lost 4 bases, the J end lost 4 bases, and 23 bases lay between the germline ends. The CDR3 runs 17 residues. The V gene's germline CDR1 is SGHNT and CDR2 YYREEE (reference sequence). In DNA form, the CDR3 reads TGTGCCAGCAGCCCGATGCTCGCGGCGGGAGGTGGCTATGGCTACACCTTC. Its protein is CASSPMLAAGGGYGYTF. The variable domain in full, completed from reference TRBV5-4 and TRBJ1-2, reads ETGVTQSPTHLIKTRGQQVTLRCSSQSGHNTVSWYQQALGQGPQFIFQYYREEENGRGNFPPRFSGLQFPNYSSELNVNALELDDSALYLCASSPMLAAGGGYGYTFGSGTRLTVV.

The J gene is TRBJ1-1, the V gene TRBV21-1. TRBV21-1 is a known pseudogene. The CDR3 is 11 residues long. CDR3 residues: CASRQEGEAFF. The CDR3 DNA reads TGTGCCAGCAGACAAGAGGGTGAAGCTTTCTTT.

This chain joins TRBV9 and TRBJ1-4, with D possibly being TRBD1 (5 bases). The CDR3 sequence is 14 residues long. Germline CDR1 reads SGDLS; CDR2 reads YYNGEE. V dropped 3 bases and J dropped 4 bases, with 10 bases sitting between them. CDR3 region: CASSAGTVNEKLFF. The CDR3 nucleotides read TGTGCCAGCAGCGCCGGGACGGTTAATGAAAAACTGTTTTTT.

The rearrangement links TRBV11-3 to TRBJ2-4; D uncertain. The CDR3 is 18 residues long. CDR1 and CDR2 from the germline V gene are SGHNT and YENEEA. Between the trimmed V and J ends, which lost 1 base and 1 base, there was a span of 17 bases. Here the CDR3 reads CASSLGYSRSLAKNIQYF. The CDR3 bases are TGTGCCAGCAGCTTAGGGTATTCCAGGTCCCTTGCCAAAAACATTCAGTACTTC.

The chain uses TRBV2 and TRBJ1-1, with a tentative D call TRBD1 (6 bases). CDR3 size: 13 residues. The V gene's germline CDR1 is SNHLY and CDR2 FYNNEI. Trimming cost V 5 bases and J 5 bases, with 12 bases left between them. CDR3 nucleotides: TGTGCCAGCAGTACAGGGATGGGGACTGAAGCTTTCTTT. Residues: CASSTGMGTEAFF.

The DNA for the CDR3 is TGTGCCAGCAGTGAAGCGCGGGTAAACACCATATATTTT. It codes for CASSEARVNTIYF. The genes are TRBV6-1 and TRBJ1-3; the D is unclear. Germline CDR1 reads MNHNS; CDR2 reads SASEGT. This CDR3 region has 13 residues. V dropped 0 bases and J dropped 6 bases, with 6 bases sitting between them.

The chain recombines TRBV6-5 with TRBJ1-1, with 7 bases lining up with TRBD1. The length of the CDR3 is 13 residues. V was clipped by 7 bases and J by 8 bases; unmatched bases: 10. Germline CDR1 is MNHEY and CDR2 is SVGAGI. The CDR3 loop is CASTMTGFAEAFF. As DNA, the CDR3 is TGTGCCAGCACCATGACAGGGTTTGCCGAAGCTTTCTTT.

Points on this clone: Mismatch with germline at one junction end may stem from a read error. The V call is TRBV15, the J call TRBJ2-7; D is perhaps TRBD1 or TRBD2 (5 bases each). The CDR3 runs 13 residues. Germline-derived CDR1 and CDR2 are LNHNV and YYDKDF (reference sequence). The CDR3 loop is CATSRGAGTQDDF. As DNA, the CDR3 is TGTGCCACCAGCAGAGGGGCCGGGACCCAGGACGACTTC.

This chain uses TRBV21-1 with TRBJ2-7; the D call in the table, TRBD1, was not verified against the DNA. TRBV21-1 is recorded as a pseudogene. The CDR3 runs to 12 residues. The CDR3 protein is CASRWTASEQYF. The CDR3, as DNA: TGTGCCAGCAGATGGACAGCCTCCGAGCAGTACTTC.

The chain couples TRBV7-2 to TRBJ2-1; 13 positions match TRBD2. With V trimmed by 1 base and J by 11 bases, 8 bases remained unmatched. CDR3 length: 16 residues. Germline lookup yields CDR1 SGHTA and CDR2 FQGNSA. For the CDR3, the DNA is TGTGCCAGCAGCTTAGTAGAGTGGACTAGCGGGAGTAAGCAGTTCTTC. It is translated as CASSLVEWTSGSKQFF. Combining the CDR3 with reference TRBV7-2 and TRBJ2-1 gives the whole variable domain GAGVSQSPSNKVTEKGKDVELRCDPISGHTALYWYRQSLGQGLEFLIYFQGNSAPDKSGLPSDRFSAERTGGSVSTLTIQRTQQEDSAVYLCASSLVEWTSGSKQFFGPGTRLTVL.

The rearrangement links TRBV27 to TRBJ2-5; 7 positions agree with TRBD2. CDR1 is MNHEY, CDR2 SMNVEV, per germline (reference sequence). V shed 1 base, J shed 2 bases, and the junction held 4 bases outside the gene matches. CDR3 size: 15 residues. CDR3 sequence (DNA): TGTGCCAGCAGTTTATACCTAGCGGCTCAAGAGACCCAGTACTTC. Protein product: CASSLYLAAQETQYF.

The V call is TRBV5-1, the J call TRBJ2-3, with D perhaps TRBD1 (6 bases). Trimming took 0 bases from V and 6 from J, leaving 23 bases between them. This CDR3 has 18 residues. Germline V gives CDR1 SGHRS, CDR2 YFSETQ. CDR3: CASSLGLWDLKGEDTQYF. The CDR3 DNA sequence: TGCGCCAGCAGCTTGGGGTTATGGGACCTAAAGGGGGAGGATACGCAGTATTTT.

This clone appeared a few times. The rearrangement joins TRBV5-6 to TRBJ1-5, with TRBD1 matching over 9 bases. CDR1 and CDR2 from the germline V gene are SGHDT and YYEEEE. V trimming: 3 bases; J trimming: 11 bases; junction bases outside the gene matches: 15. CDR3 length: 16 amino acids. The CDR3 reads CASSSGTGRMGRTQHF. In DNA, the CDR3 is TGTGCCAGCAGCTCCGGGACAGGGAGGATGGGGAGGACCCAGCATTTT.

The V gene is TRBV7-9, the J gene TRBJ2-5; 8 positions agree with TRBD1. The J call could be wrong; TRBJ2-7 is a better fit for the DNA end. This CDR3 spans 15 amino acids. CDR1 and CDR2 from the germline V gene are SEHNR and FQNEAQ (reference sequence). The CDR3 is CASSTTGQGRYEQYF. The CDR3 DNA sequence: TGTGCCAGCAGCACAACTGGACAGGGCCGCTACGAGCAGTACTTC.

This clone was seen a few times. The V call is TRBV2, the J call TRBJ1-1; D possibly corresponds to TRBD1 (5 bases). Germline V gene data show CDR1 as SNHLY and CDR2 as FYNNEI. The CDR3 runs to 15 residues. Between the trimmed V and J ends, which lost 6 bases and 1 base, there was a span of 15 bases. CDR3 in DNA: TGTGCCAGCAGAGAGGCAGGGTTGCGGAACACTGAAGCTTTCTTT. This encodes CASREAGLRNTEAFF.

V usage is TRBV6-6 and J usage is TRBJ1-3; no definite D call. The V gene lost 4 bases and the J gene lost 2 bases, with 6 bases spanning the gap. The CDR3 runs to 13 residues. Germline V gene lookup returns CDR1 MNHNY and CDR2 SVGAGI (reference sequence). In nucleotides, the CDR3 is TGTGCCAGCAGTTTGGACCCTGGAAACACCATATATTTT. It translates to CASSLDPGNTIYF.